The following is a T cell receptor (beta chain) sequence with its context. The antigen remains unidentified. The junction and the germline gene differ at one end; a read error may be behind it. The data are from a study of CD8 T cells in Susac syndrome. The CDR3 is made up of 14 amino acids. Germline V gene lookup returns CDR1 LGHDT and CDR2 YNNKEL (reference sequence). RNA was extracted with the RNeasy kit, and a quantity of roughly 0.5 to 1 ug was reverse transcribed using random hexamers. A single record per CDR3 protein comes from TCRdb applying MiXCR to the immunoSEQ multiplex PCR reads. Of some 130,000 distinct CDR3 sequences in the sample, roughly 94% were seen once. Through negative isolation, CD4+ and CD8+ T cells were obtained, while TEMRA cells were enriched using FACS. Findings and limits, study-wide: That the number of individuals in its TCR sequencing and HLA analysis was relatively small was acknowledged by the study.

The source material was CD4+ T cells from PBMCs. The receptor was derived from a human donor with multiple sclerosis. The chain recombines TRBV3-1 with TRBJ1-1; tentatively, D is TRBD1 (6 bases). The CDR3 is CASSHFQGNSEAFF. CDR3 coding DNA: TGTGCCAGCAGCCACTTTCAGGGGAACTCTGAAGCTTTCTTT.